The 18 T cell receptor beta chains below all came from one sample that was sequenced in a study of T cell repertoires in cytomegalovirus infection. Each CDR3 protein gets one entry after TCRdb re-called the reads with MiXCR. Of more than 400,000 distinct CDR3 sequences detected, 26% appear once; the ten largest clones hold approximately 13%. Input material: PBMCs. The source is a human donor in good health (CMV status not recorded). Some clones in this sample may be carry-over from other donors' samples.

The table lists this clonotype with many counts. The chain couples TRBV7-2 to TRBJ2-1, with TRBD2 as a possible D gene (6 bases). Trimming removed 6 bases from V and 3 bases from J, with 15 bases in between. There are 15 residues in the CDR3. Germline V gene data show CDR1 as SGHTA and CDR2 as FQGNSA. The CDR3 coding sequence is TGTGCCAGCAGTTTCCCGGGAGTGCACTACAATGAGCAGTTCTTC. It codes for CASSFPGVHYNEQFF.

The J gene is TRBJ1-2, the V gene TRBV25-1; D is unresolved. Germline V gives CDR1 MGHDK, CDR2 SYGVNS. CDR3 length: 14 residues. The V and J ends lost 4 bases and 5 bases respectively, with 14 bases between them. CDR3 in amino acids: CASSGRPGSYGYTF. CDR3 sequence (DNA): TGTGCCAGCAGTGGAAGACCCGGAAGTTATGGCTACACCTTC.

This clonotype showed up just a few times. Here the CDR3 DNA reads TGTGCCAGCAGCCCTCGGACAGGGGAAAAGACCCAGTACTTC. Residues: CASSPRTGEKTQYF. The chain employs TRBV7-9 and TRBJ2-5; 9 nucleotides match TRBD1. The ends lost 5 bases at V and 6 bases at J; junction bases unmatched: 7. This CDR3 contains 14 residues. Germline V gene data show CDR1 as SEHNR and CDR2 as FQNEAQ (reference sequence). Combining the CDR3 with reference TRBV7-9 and TRBJ2-5 gives the whole variable domain DTGVSQNPRHKITKRGQNVTFRCDPISEHNRLYWYRQTLGQGPEFLTYFQNEAQLEKSRLLSDRFSAERPKGSFSTLEIQRTEQGDSAMYLCASSPRTGEKTQYFGPGTRLLVL.

This clonotype was seen repeatedly, ten times or more. This chain joins TRBV19 and TRBJ2-7; TRBD1 agrees at 11 bases. CDR3 size: 14 residues. Trimming at V came to 3 bases and at J to 3 bases, leaving 1 base not matched to a gene. Germline V gene lookup returns CDR1 LNHDA and CDR2 SQIVND (reference sequence). The CDR3: CASSIGTGGYEQYF. CDR3 sequence (DNA): TGTGCCAGTAGTATCGGGACAGGGGGCTACGAGCAGTACTTC. Based on the CDR3 plus reference TRBV19 and TRBJ2-7, the full variable domain is DGGITQSPKYLFRKEGQNVTLSCEQNLNHDAMYWYRQDPGQGLRLIYYSQIVNDFQKGDIAEGYSVSREKKESFPLTVTSAQKNPTAFYLCASSIGTGGYEQYFGPGTRLTVT.

This clonotype was detected only a few times. The rearrangement joins TRBV2 to TRBJ2-1; 10 nucleotides line up with TRBD2. CDR1 is SNHLY, CDR2 FYNNEI, per germline. There are 15 residues in the CDR3. V was pared by 8 bases and J by 2 bases, with 6 bases of the junction left unmatched. CDR3 DNA: TGTGCCAGCGAGAGCGGGAGGGAGGCCTACAATGAGCAGTTCTTC. It encodes CASESGREAYNEQFF.

This clonotype was detected only a few times. The chain uses TRBV2 and TRBJ1-5; possibly TRBD1 for D (5 bases). Germline assignment: CDR1 SNHLY and CDR2 FYNNEI. V dropped 6 bases and J dropped 0 bases, with 18 bases sitting between them. The CDR3 spans 17 residues. CDR3 sequence reads: CASSRGDSLYSNQPQHF. CDR3 DNA: TGTGCCAGCAGCCGTGGCGACAGCCTTTATAGCAATCAGCCCCAGCATTTT.

The chain uses TRBV28 and TRBJ2-7; possibly TRBD1 for D (6 bases). The CDR3 spans 15 residues. Germline V gene lookup returns CDR1 MDHEN and CDR2 SYDVKM. Trimming pared 7 bases from V and 0 bases from J, leaving 16 bases between. The CDR3 here is CASTVRDTSSYEQYF. CDR3 DNA: TGTGCCAGCACCGTGAGGGACACCAGCTCCTACGAGCAGTACTTC.

The table lists this clonotype with a few counts. The J gene is TRBJ2-3, the V gene TRBV5-4, with a tentative D call TRBD2 (6 bases). The CDR3 has 15 residues. Looked up from germline, CDR1 is SGHNT and CDR2 is YYREEE (reference sequence). Trimming left V 1 base short and J 1 base short, with 10 bases between. The DNA of the CDR3 is TGTGCCAGCAGCTTGCCGGGAGTACGCACAGATACGCAGTATTTT. It yields the protein CASSLPGVRTDTQYF.

The rearrangement uses TRBV12-3 or TRBV12-4 and TRBJ1-2; TRBD1 agrees at 8 bases. Trimming at V came to 3 bases and at J to 4 bases, leaving 7 bases not matched to a gene. The CDR3 spans 15 residues. CDR3 nucleotides: TGTGCCAGCAGTTTGCGGGCAGGGGGCGCCTATGGCTACACCTTC. The encoded protein is CASSLRAGGAYGYTF.

The chain couples TRBV4-1 to TRBJ2-1; 9 nucleotides align to TRBD2. CDR1 is MGHRA, CDR2 YSYEKL, per germline. Germline trimming cut 1 base from V and 3 bases from J; bases unmatched to any gene: 4. The CDR3 runs to 16 residues. Here the CDR3 reads CASSQVSAGGYNEQFF. The CDR3 coding sequence is TGCGCCAGCAGCCAAGTATCAGCGGGAGGCTACAATGAGCAGTTCTTC.

This clonotype was seen many times. The rearrangement links TRBV7-2 to TRBJ2-1; 11 bases match TRBD1. CDR3 length: 15 residues. From germline, CDR1 is SGHTA and CDR2 FQGNSA. The ends lost 3 bases at V and 8 bases at J; junction bases unmatched: 6. CDR3 in DNA: TGTGCCAGCAGCTTTGATCGGACAGGGGGCCATGAGCAGTTCTTC. Amino acids: CASSFDRTGGHEQFF.

This clonotype was observed a handful of times. The chain joins TRBV15 to TRBJ2-1; D remains ambiguous. V was trimmed by 0 bases and J by 13 bases, leaving 13 bases between them. The germline gives CDR1 LNHNV, CDR2 YYDKDF (reference sequence). The CDR3 totals 13 residues. CDR3 region: CATSRDRVRVQFF. CDR3 sequence (DNA): TGTGCCACCAGCAGAGATCGGGTACGTGTTCAGTTCTTC.

J is TRBJ2-7 and V is TRBV6-1; no definite D call. The CDR3 length is 11 residues. Trimming took off 6 bases at V and 5 bases at J, with 8 bases between the two ends. CDR1 and CDR2 from the germline V gene are MNHNS and SASEGT. The CDR3 nucleotides are TGTGCCAGCAGCCCACTCCACGAGCAGTACTTC. It codes for CASSPLHEQYF.

This clonotype was observed once. The genes are TRBV30 and TRBJ2-7; D is uncertain. Germline CDR1 and CDR2: GTSNPN and SVGIG (reference sequence). Trimming took off 0 bases at V and 4 bases at J, with 10 bases between the two ends. The CDR3 loop spans 13 amino acids. In nucleotides, the CDR3 is TGTGCCTGGAGTGTGTTAGCTGGTTACGAGCAGTACTTC. Protein: CAWSVLAGYEQYF.

This clonotype was seen at least ten times. In DNA form, the CDR3 reads TGTGCCAGCAGCCTAACAGGGATCGACTATGGCTACACCTTC. The encoded protein is CASSLTGIDYGYTF. V and J are TRBV12-3 or TRBV12-4 and TRBJ1-2; perhaps TRBD1 as D (6 bases). Trimming removed 6 bases from V and 3 bases from J, with 14 bases in between. This CDR3 has 14 residues.

This clonotype has a count of ten or more. V and J are TRBV7-2 and TRBJ1-2, with D unclear. CDR1 and CDR2 from the germline V gene are SGHTA and FQGNSA. The CDR3 has 15 residues. The V end was cut by 2 bases, the J end by 2 bases, with 12 bases between. CDR3 protein: CASSLIRPPNYGYTF. The CDR3 bases are TGTGCCAGCAGCTTAATACGTCCCCCAAACTATGGCTACACCTTC.

CDR3 residues: CASSLERQGNRETQYF. The CDR3, as DNA: TGTGCCAGCAGCTTAGAACGGCAGGGTAACCGAGAGACCCAGTACTTC. The rearrangement uses TRBV7-2 and TRBJ2-5; maybe TRBD1 (5 bases). The germline gives CDR1 SGHTA, CDR2 FQGNSA. The CDR3 has 16 residues. V lost 1 base and J lost 4, with 16 bases in between.

This chain uses TRBV19 with TRBJ1-5; possible D gene TRBD1, 5 bases. Germline assignment: CDR1 LNHDA and CDR2 SQIVND (reference sequence). Trimming left V 3 bases short and J 3 bases short, with 9 bases between. The CDR3 covers 14 residues. The CDR3 spells CASSILDNNQPQHF. The CDR3, as DNA: TGTGCCAGTAGTATTTTGGACAACAATCAGCCCCAGCATTTT.